This entry describes one TCR beta chain. The CDR3 extends over 14 amino acids. Germline V lookup: CDR1 SGDLS, CDR2 YYNGEE. V was cut by 0 bases and J by 1 base, with 4 bases left in between. Per the study methods: Scientists estimated how many nucleated cells there were by amplifying reference gene primers. Generated by immunoSEQ multiplex PCR, the TCRdb table keeps only in-frame clones and is missing some. The V and J calls and clone size are taken from that table; D and trimming were inferred from the DNA. The sample has just over 75,000 clones, 84% seen once; the top ten hold roughly 4%. This specimen comes from a study of blood T cell repertoires in COVID-19. At the level of the study: The samples span acute and convalescent COVID-19 from the United States, Italy and Spain. The analysed material was cDNA or gDNA that came from T cells, B-cell-depleted T cells, or PBMCs.

What was sequenced was peripheral blood. This TCR was recovered from a man in his forties or fifties with acute or convalescent COVID-19. This chain uses TRBV9 with TRBJ2-2; D not resolved. The DNA of the CDR3 is TGTGCCAGCAGCGTAGGTAGGAACACCGGGGAGCTGTTTTTT. Translated, it gives CASSVGRNTGELFF.